This T cell receptor (beta chain) is from a study of blood T cell repertoires in COVID-19 (dated by TCRdb to about 2020). Turning to the overall study: The collaborator samples originated in the United States, Italy and Spain and spanned the acute and convalescent phases of COVID-19. Nearly every sample came with metadata listing a de-identified subject ID, COVID-19 status, age in years and sex. The material from the prospective study consisted of cDNA or gDNA derived from T cells, B-cell-depleted T cells, or PBMCs. Samples were obtained from the ongoing ImmuneRACE study (first 160 participants) and from 1,000 to 1,500 subjects provided by 6 global collaborators. Deeply sampled blood TCRbeta repertoires from subjects exposed to, actively infected with, or recovered from COVID-19 were included in the dataset. The repertoires were released in a freely available public database meant as a resource for research on the immune response to SARS-CoV-2. Where available, HLA class I and class II types were obtained from metadata supplied by the sample provider rather than from assay-based typing. The research as a whole found: The amount of clinical and demographic metadata varied by source and participant and was provided uncurated.

A remark on this clone: No antigen is known for it. Base qualities were left out, and no much larger clone turns up one base away.

The trim is 1 base for V and 7 bases for J, with a gap of 8 bases between the germline ends. The CDR3, cysteine through phenylalanine, is 13 amino acids long. Of the read, only the CDR3 DNA is kept; its 39 bases are in frame from base 1. CDR1 and CDR2 are drawn from the germline V gene: SGHTA, FQGTGA. Participants in the prospective study were enrolled through a virtual design, were aged about 18 to 90 years, and lived in 20 to 30 United States geographic areas. In the prospective study, cohorts were assigned on the basis of participant-reported clinical history obtained from a screening survey and a study questionnaire. A participant counted as exposed if, within 2 weeks of entering the study, that participant had been in contact with someone who had a PCR-confirmed or clinician-diagnosed COVID-19 case. In the prospective study, mobile phlebotomists collected whole blood, serum and a nasopharyngeal or oropharyngeal swab from each participant. Over an approximately 2-month period, participants in the prospective study had the option of providing additional blood draws and questionnaires. Prospective study blood samples were shipped either frozen or at room temperature before DNA extraction.

The immunoSEQ Assay, a bias-controlled multiplex PCR, was used to amplify TCRbeta CDR3 regions from genomic DNA. The published analysis was carried out like this. Nucleated cell counts per sample were estimated from amplification of reference gene primers within the assay. Sequence reads were collapsed and filtered to measure the absolute abundance of every unique TCRbeta CDR3 rearrangement. For each sample, productive Simpson clonality was calculated as the square root of Simpson's diversity index across productive rearrangements. The source is immuneACCESS, and TCRdb retained only in-frame sequences with V and J called. Part of the clones is not carried over; for the studies checked, unresolved V genes explain less than half of this, and the remainder is unexplained. The D gene and trimming were derived from the DNA, and the V and J assignments and clone size from that table. The sample table holds about 260,000 clones, of which around nine tenths were seen once. The ten biggest clones cover 2.5% to 4% of the sample.

Sequences were obtained from PBMCs or T cells enriched from blood (not recorded which). The source is a woman aged 40 to 50 who had been exposed to COVID-19. The chain is assembled from TRBV7-3 and TRBJ2-1; the best D guess is TRBD2, with 6 bases matching. The CDR3 region reads CASSLIGLNEQFF. The DNA sequence follows: TGTGCCAGCAGCTTAATTGGACTAAATGAGCAGTTCTTC. The CDR3 plus the reference TRBV7-3 and TRBJ2-1 genes for the other parts give the full variable domain: GAGVSQTPSNKVTEKGKYVELRCDPISGHTALYWYRQSLGQGPEFLIYFQGTGAADDSGLPNDRFFAVRPEGSVSTLKIQRTERGDSAVYLCASSLIGLNEQFFGPGTRLTVL.